This entry is about one T cell receptor beta chain. Its antigen is not known. Some clones are missing from TCRdb's copy, which holds only in-frame ones; the method was immunoSEQ multiplex PCR. This sample has around 1.4 million clones; about 98.5% occur once, and the top ten carry 0.36%. The data are from a study of shared clonotypes between healthy human individuals. Study summary: CD4 naive and memory got three plates each, CD8 naive two, CD8 memory one. Study-wide results and limits: Naive CD4 clonotype sharing across several donors was about 5%.

V lost 5 bases, J lost 1 base, and 6 bases stayed unmatched. The CDR3 consists of 17 residues. From germline, CDR1 is MNHEY and CDR2 SMNVEV (reference sequence). Adult donors, all healthy and HIV-negative, had no recent acute infections or vaccinations. A CD45RA+ naive subset and a CD45RA-negative memory subset were split from CD4+ cells. Sequencing used naive CD4+ T cells sorted from blood. As for subset: CD45RA+ positively selected. The origin of this receptor is a man in his thirties or forties in good health. The chain uses TRBV27 and TRBJ2-2; 11 bases align to TRBD2. As DNA, the CDR3 is TGTGCCAGCAGTATGAGACTAGCGGGACGGAACACCGGGGAGCTGTTTTTT. Translating gives CASSMRLAGRNTGELFF.